The rows below give T cell receptor beta chains drawn from one sample of a study of cytomegalovirus exposure and HLA in healthy donors. TCRdb's copy holds only in-frame clones and misses some; the assay was immunoSEQ multiplex PCR. The sample carries around 110,000 clones, 9.5% recorded once. Sequencing was performed on PBMCs. These receptors originate from a man aged 25-40 years in good health and CMV-seronegative. Both conserved end residues are part of each CDR3. The D gene is left open where the match is weak. Clone sizes are given selectively: once, few, many, or a class where the clone is expanded.

cdr3_nt cdr3_aa j_call clone_size d_call v_call cdr3_length
TGTGCCAGCAGCTTAGGGGGGGCGCGGGAGCAGTACTTC CASSLGGAREQYF TRBJ2-7 NA NA TRBV5-4 13
TGCGCCAGCAGTGTTCCGACAGGGGGCGGTAACTATGGCTACACCTTC CASSVPTGGGNYGYTF TRBJ1-2 NA TRBD1 TRBV5-1 16
TGTGCCAGCAGTTTTCGCGGGGGGCCCTACGAGCAGTACTTC CASSFRGGPYEQYF TRBJ2-7 few TRBD2 TRBV28 14
TGTGCTAGTGGTTTGAGAGGAGCGTCTGGAAACACCATATATTTT CASGLRGASGNTIYF TRBJ1-3 few NA TRBV12-5 15
TGTGCCAGCAGCTTAGGAGGCCCGGGACAGGGATATCAGCCCCAGCATTTT CASSLGGPGQGYQPQHF TRBJ1-5 few TRBD1 TRBV7-9 17
TGTGCCAGCAGTTACCTCACAGGGGCTTCACCCCTCCACTTT CASSYLTGASPLHF TRBJ1-6 NA TRBD1 TRBV6-5 14
TGTGCCAGCAGCTTGGGGGGAGGGGCCTTCTCCTACGAGCAGTACTTC CASSLGGGAFSYEQYF TRBJ2-7 once TRBD2 TRBV7-6 16
TGCGCCAGTACACGGTGGGTATCAGGATCCTACGAGCAGTACTTC CASTRWVSGSYEQYF TRBJ2-7 few NA TRBV5-1 15
TGTGCCAGCAGTTCCGGACAGTTGTCCTACGAGCAGTACTTC CASSSGQLSYEQYF TRBJ2-7 few NA TRBV6-5 14
TGCGCCAGCAGCTTGGAGGCTAGGCTCTCCTACGAGCAGTACTTC CASSLEARLSYEQYF TRBJ2-7 few NA TRBV5-1 15